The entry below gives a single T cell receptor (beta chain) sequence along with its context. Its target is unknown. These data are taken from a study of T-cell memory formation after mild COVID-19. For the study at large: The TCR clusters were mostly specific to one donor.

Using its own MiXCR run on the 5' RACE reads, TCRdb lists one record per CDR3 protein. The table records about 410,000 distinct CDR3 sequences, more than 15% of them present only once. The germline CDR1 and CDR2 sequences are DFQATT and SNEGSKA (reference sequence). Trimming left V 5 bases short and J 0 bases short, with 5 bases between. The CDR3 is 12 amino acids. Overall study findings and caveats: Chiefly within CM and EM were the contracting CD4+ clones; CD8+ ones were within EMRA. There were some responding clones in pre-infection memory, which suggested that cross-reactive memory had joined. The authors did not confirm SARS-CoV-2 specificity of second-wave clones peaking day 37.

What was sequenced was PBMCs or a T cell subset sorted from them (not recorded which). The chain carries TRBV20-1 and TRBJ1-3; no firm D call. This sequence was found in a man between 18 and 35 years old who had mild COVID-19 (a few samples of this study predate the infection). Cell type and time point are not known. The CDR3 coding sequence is TGCAGTGCTGTAAACTCTGGAAACACCATATATTTT. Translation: CSAVNSGNTIYF.